This T cell receptor (beta chain) comes out of a study of T cell responses to AZD1222 COVID-19 vaccine. The CDR3 runs to 18 residues. Deletions cut 0 bases from V and 0 bases from J, with 17 bases between. The germline gives CDR1 KGHDR, CDR2 SFDVKD. Overall study results and limits: Seropositivity was recorded at baseline in only six AZD1222 recipients. None of the repertoires were sampled until the peak T cell response had passed. Reportedly, nearly half of unique spike TCRs recognized epitopes outside B.1.351/B.1.1.7 mutations. Most donors were white British and more were female, and clonal diversity was possibly underestimated.

Assay used: immunoSEQ multiplex PCR; TCRdb lists only in-frame clones, some missing. The table shows approximately 140,000 clones, with approximately 90% occurring only once. Comment on this clone: Antigen: not known.

Sequenced material: peripheral blood, taken 28 days after the second AZD1222 dose. The origin of this receptor is an adult who received the AZD1222 COVID-19 vaccine. The chain carries TRBV24-1 and TRBJ2-7; no clear D. The DNA for the CDR3 is TGTGCCACCAGTGATTTGCACCCTATCCCCTCCTTCTCCTACGAGCAGTACTTC. Translating gives CATSDLHPIPSFSYEQYF.